This note documents a single TCR beta chain sequence. Its specificity is not known. Germline values: CDR1 MNHEY, CDR2 SVGAGI. V shed 6 bases, J shed 3 bases, and the junction held 6 bases outside the gene matches. The CDR3 spans 15 residues. This sample is part of a study of T cell responses to AZD1222 COVID-19 vaccine. Sequencing used immunoSEQ multiplex PCR; TCRdb keeps in-frame clones, though not all of them. The table includes about 140,000 clones, approximately 90% detected once. General observations from the study: In all cases, repertoires were sampled only after the peak T cell response. Two AZD1222 administrations were followed by greater Spike-specific TCR breadth and depth.

This sequence joins TRBV6-5 and TRBJ2-3; 10 nucleotides align to TRBD1. The input for sequencing was peripheral blood, taken on day 0 of AZD1222 vaccination. The source of this sequence is an adult in good health. In DNA form, the CDR3 reads TGTGCCAGCAGGCTGGACAGGGGGAAAACAGATACGCAGTATTTT. Protein product: CASRLDRGKTDTQYF.